Each of the 2 T cell receptor beta chains below was sequenced from the same sample in a study of OX40 agonist ivuxolimab in advanced cancers. Assay: immunoSEQ multiplex PCR; the TCRdb copy retains only in-frame clones and omits some. The sample lists about 27,000 clones; roughly 89% were seen once. The sequences come from CD4+ or CD8+ T cells sorted from blood, collected in a trial of the OX40 agonist ivuxolimab. The origin of the receptors is an adult with an advanced solid tumor such as melanoma, head and neck, liver or kidney cancer.

The rearrangement uses TRBV9 and TRBJ2-1, with TRBD2 identical over 7 bases. Germline CDR1 and CDR2: SGDLS and YYNGEE. V lost 4 bases, J lost 9 bases, and 13 bases stayed unmatched. This CDR3 has 15 residues. The CDR3 coding sequence is TGTGCCAGCAGCTTCTCGACTAGCTGGGCGGCTGAGCAGTTCTTC. Encoded protein: CASSFSTSWAAEQFF.

This chain joins TRBV7-7 and TRBJ2-3; D is perhaps TRBD2 (5 bases). CDR1 SSHAT and CDR2 FNYEAQ come from the germline V gene (reference sequence). Trimming stripped 5 bases from V and 1 base from J, with 13 bases between. The CDR3 loop spans 15 amino acids. CDR3 residues: CASSPYSGRTDTQYF. The CDR3 DNA is TGTGCCAGCAGCCCCTACAGCGGTCGCACAGATACGCAGTATTTT. Complete variable domain (other parts from reference TRBV7-7 and TRBJ2-3): GAGVSQSPRYKVTKRGQDVTLRCDPISSHATLYWYQQALGQGPEFLTYFNYEAQPDKSGLPSDRFSAERPEGSISTLTIQRTEQRDSAMYRCASSPYSGRTDTQYFGPGTRLTVL.